One T cell receptor beta chain is described in this entry. This sample was taken from a study of blood T cell repertoires in COVID-19. In the study overall: COVID-19 samples from acute and convalescent phases originated in the United States, Italy and Spain.

Germline V CDR1 and CDR2: LGHDT, YNNKEL (reference sequence). The CDR3 is 15 residues long. The ends were cut back, 4 bases at V and 4 bases at J, with 16 bases in the middle. Profiled with immunoSEQ multiplex PCR; TCRdb holds only in-frame clones, not every one. The repertoire consists of about 140,000 clones, with about 75% occurring once and the leading ten covering just under 3%. Assignment of participants to cohorts was predicated upon participant-reported clinical history. This sequence joins TRBV3-1 (or the pseudogene TRBV3-2) and TRBJ1-1; D is ambiguous. The receptor comes from a woman in her 50s who had recovered from COVID-19. Input material: PBMCs or T cells enriched from blood (not recorded which). The CDR3 DNA reads as TGTGCCAGCAGCCCCCCCCCAGGAGGGAGCACTGAAGCTTTCTTT. It codes for CASSPPPGGSTEAFF.